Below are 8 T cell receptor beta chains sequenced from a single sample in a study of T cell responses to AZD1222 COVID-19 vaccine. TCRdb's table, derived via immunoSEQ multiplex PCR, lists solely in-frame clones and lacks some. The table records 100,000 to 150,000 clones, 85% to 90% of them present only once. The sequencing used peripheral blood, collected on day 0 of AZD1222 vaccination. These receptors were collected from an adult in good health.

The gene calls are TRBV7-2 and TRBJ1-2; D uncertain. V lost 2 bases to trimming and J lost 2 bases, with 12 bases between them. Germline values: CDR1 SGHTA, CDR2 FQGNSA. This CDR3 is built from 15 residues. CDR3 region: CASSLSLLSNYGYTF. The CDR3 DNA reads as TGTGCCAGCAGCTTATCCTTACTAAGCAACTATGGCTACACCTTC.

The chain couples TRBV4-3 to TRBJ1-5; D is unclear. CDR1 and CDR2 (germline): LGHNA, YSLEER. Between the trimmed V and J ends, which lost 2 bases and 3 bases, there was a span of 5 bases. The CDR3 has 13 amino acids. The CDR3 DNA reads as TGCGCCAGCAGCCAATTTACCAATCAGCCCCAGCATTTT. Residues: CASSQFTNQPQHF.

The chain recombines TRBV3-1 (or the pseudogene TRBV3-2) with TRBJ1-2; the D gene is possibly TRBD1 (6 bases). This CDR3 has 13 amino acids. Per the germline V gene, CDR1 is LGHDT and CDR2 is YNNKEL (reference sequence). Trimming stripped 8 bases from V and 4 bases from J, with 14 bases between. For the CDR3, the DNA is TGTGCCAGCCGGCGGGGGCTCGGCTATGGCTACACCTTC. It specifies CASRRGLGYGYTF.

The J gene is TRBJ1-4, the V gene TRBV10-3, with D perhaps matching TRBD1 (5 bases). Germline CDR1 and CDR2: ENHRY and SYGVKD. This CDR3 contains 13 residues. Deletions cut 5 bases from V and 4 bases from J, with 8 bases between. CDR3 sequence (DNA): TGTGCCATCAGTCCCGACAGTAATGAAAAACTGTTTTTT. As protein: CAISPDSNEKLFF.

CDR3 coding DNA: TGTGCCACCAGCTTCGGGGCGGGGGCGTTGAACACTGAAGCTTTCTTT. It codes for CATSFGAGALNTEAFF. The V gene is TRBV15, the J gene TRBJ1-1, with D perhaps matching TRBD1 (6 bases). The CDR3 spans 16 residues. Germline CDR1 reads LNHNV; CDR2 reads YYDKDF (reference sequence). V was clipped by 5 bases and J by 0 bases, with 16 bases between them.

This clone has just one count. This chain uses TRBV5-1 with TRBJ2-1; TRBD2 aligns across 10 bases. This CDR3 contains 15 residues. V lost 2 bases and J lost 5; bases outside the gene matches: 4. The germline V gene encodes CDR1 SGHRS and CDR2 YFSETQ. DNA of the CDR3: TGCGCCAGCAGCTTCCTAGCGGGGGCAAACAATGAGCAGTTCTTC. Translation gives CASSFLAGANNEQFF.

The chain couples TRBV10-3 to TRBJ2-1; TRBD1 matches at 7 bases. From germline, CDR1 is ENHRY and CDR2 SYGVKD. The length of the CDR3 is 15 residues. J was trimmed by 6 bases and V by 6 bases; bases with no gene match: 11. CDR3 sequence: CAIRSDRVLLNEQFF. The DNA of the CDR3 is TGTGCCATCAGAAGCGACAGGGTCCTCCTCAATGAGCAGTTCTTC.

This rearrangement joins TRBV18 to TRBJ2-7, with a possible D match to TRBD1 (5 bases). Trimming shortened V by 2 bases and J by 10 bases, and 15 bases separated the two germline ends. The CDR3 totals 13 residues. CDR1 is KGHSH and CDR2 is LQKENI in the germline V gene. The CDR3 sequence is CASSPKTTGEQYF. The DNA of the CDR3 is TGTGCCAGCTCACCAAAGACAACAGGCGAACAGTACTTC.